The 2 T cell receptor beta chains listed next were all sequenced from one sample in a study of OX40 agonist ivuxolimab in advanced cancers. Data came from immunoSEQ multiplex PCR; TCRdb stores just in-frame clones and leaves some out. The repertoire has tens of thousands of clones, 75% to 95% of them found once; the top ten carry approximately 0.41%. Sequenced material: CD4+ or CD8+ T cells sorted from blood, taken in a trial of the OX40 agonist ivuxolimab. These receptors all stem from an adult with an advanced solid tumor such as melanoma, head and neck, liver or kidney cancer.

V is TRBV7-6 and J is TRBJ1-4; D ambiguous. Trimming took 4 bases from V and 6 from J, leaving 3 bases between them. This CDR3 spans 11 amino acids. Germline V gives CDR1 SGHVS, CDR2 FNYEAQ. The CDR3 coding sequence is TGTGCCAGCAGCTCCTATGAAAAACTGTTTTTT. The encoded protein is CASSSYEKLFF.

The chain is built from TRBV5-1 and TRBJ2-7; 10 bases are shared with TRBD1. V lost 4 bases to trimming and J lost 5 bases; unmatched junction nucleotides: 9. Germline values: CDR1 SGHRS, CDR2 YFSETQ. The CDR3 has 15 residues. This chain's CDR3 is CASSQGGTGAHEQYF. The DNA for the CDR3 is TGCGCCAGCAGCCAAGGGGGGACAGGGGCCCACGAGCAGTACTTC.